Following are 10 T cell receptor beta chains from one sample sequenced in a study of regulatory T cells in long-lasting Graves disease. Time point indicated: newly diagnosed GD, antithyroid drugs for less than 3 months. The TCR library used RNA extracted from PBMCs. In building TCR beta libraries, iRepertoire HTBI primers were used together with Arm-PCR of CDR3 regions. TCRdb passed the multiplex PCR reads through MiXCR, listing each CDR3 protein once. The sample carries hundreds of thousands of distinct CDR3 sequences, over 15% recorded once. The same sample was also used in a study of T cells in Graves' hyperthyroidism and ophthalmopathy.

This specimen consisted of peripheral blood mononuclear cells (PBMCs), obtained at new diagnosis, from a patient treated with antithyroid drugs. The receptors shown here come from a man aged 40-50 years with Graves disease.

This clonotype was seen ten or more times. The chain joins TRBV7-9 to TRBJ2-3; D possibly uses TRBD1 or TRBD2 (5 bases each). This CDR3 comprises 13 residues. Trimming took off 4 bases at V and 9 bases at J, with 14 bases between the two ends. CDR1 and CDR2 (germline): SEHNR, FQNEAQ (reference sequence). CDR3 coding DNA: TGTGCCAGCAGCTCAGATGGGGGTTTCACGCAGTATTTT. Encoded protein: CASSSDGGFTQYF.

CDR3 DNA sequence: TGTGCCAGCAGCGTAGGTGGGCTCCCCTCTGGGGCCAACGTCCTGACTTTC. It specifies CASSVGGLPSGANVLTF. The chain links TRBV9 to TRBJ2-6; D gene unclear. The germline gives CDR1 SGDLS, CDR2 YYNGEE. Trimming removed 0 bases at V and 0 bases at J, with 10 bases between. CDR3 length: 17 residues.

This clonotype has ten or more counts. This chain links TRBV28 with TRBJ2-2; D is ambiguous. This CDR3 is built from 13 residues. Germline CDR1 is MDHEN and CDR2 is SYDVKM. V was clipped by 5 bases and J by 5 bases, with 9 bases between them. The CDR3 here is CASSPLLTGELFF. CDR3 bases: TGTGCCAGCAGTCCCCTTCTGACCGGGGAGCTGTTTTTT.

This clonotype showed up just a few times. The chain has TRBV5-1 and TRBJ2-7; 12 bases fit TRBD2. The junction had 1 base not matched to a gene; V was cut back by 6 bases and J by 0 bases. The CDR3 contains 14 residues. Germline values: CDR1 SGHRS, CDR2 YFSETQ. The chain's CDR3 is CASKLAGGSYEQYF. Here the CDR3 DNA reads TGCGCCAGCAAACTAGCGGGGGGCTCCTACGAGCAGTACTTC.

This clonotype was found a few times. The V and J genes are TRBV12-3 or TRBV12-4 and TRBJ2-2; tentatively, D is TRBD1 or TRBD2 (5 bases each). Between the trimmed V and J ends, which lost 5 bases and 7 bases, there was a span of 20 bases. The CDR3 contains 16 residues. Written as DNA, the CDR3 is TGTGCCAGCAGTCGTCCTCCGGGGCTAGCTGGCGGGGAGCTGTTTTTT. This sequence encodes CASSRPPGLAGGELFF.

This chain connects TRBV14 to TRBJ2-3; D gene uncertain. CDR1 SGHDN and CDR2 FVKESK come from the germline V gene. This CDR3 has 15 amino acids. Trimming removed 4 bases at V and 0 bases at J, with 11 bases between. CDR3 sequence (DNA): TGTGCCAGCAGCCCCACACGGCTTAGCACAGATACGCAGTATTTT. It specifies CASSPTRLSTDTQYF.

This clonotype was seen only a few times. Here the CDR3 reads CASSLVGEYGSGANVLTF. In nucleotides, the CDR3 is TGTGCCAGCAGTTTGGTGGGGGAATACGGCTCTGGGGCCAACGTCCTGACTTTC. V usage is TRBV28 and J usage is TRBJ2-6; D is possibly TRBD1 or TRBD2 (5 bases each). The V end lost 3 bases, the J end lost 0 bases, and 15 bases lay between the germline ends. This CDR3 region has 18 residues. The V gene's germline CDR1 is MDHEN and CDR2 SYDVKM.

This clonotype was recorded many times. J is TRBJ2-5 and V is TRBV20-1; 10 nucleotides match TRBD1. Germline V gives CDR1 DFQATT, CDR2 SNEGSKA (reference sequence). The CDR3 runs 15 residues. J gave up 5 bases and V 1 base, and 7 bases lay outside the gene matches. This CDR3 is CSARGVTGGAETQYF. The CDR3 DNA follows: TGCAGTGCTAGAGGCGTGACAGGGGGCGCGGAGACCCAGTACTTC.

This chain uses TRBV28 with TRBJ1-2, with 9 bases lining up with TRBD1. V shed 6 bases and J 8 bases; nucleotides not matched to a gene: 7. The length of the CDR3 is 13 residues. From germline, CDR1 is MDHEN and CDR2 SYDVKM. The CDR3 is CASSRDRVEGYTF. The DNA for the CDR3 is TGTGCCAGCAGCAGGGACAGGGTCGAAGGCTACACCTTC.

There are many counts of this clonotype. This sequence joins TRBV20-1 and TRBJ2-3; 8 bases fit TRBD1. The CDR3 runs to 14 residues. The trim removed 6 bases at V and 2 bases at J, leaving 7 bases unmatched. Germline V gene data show CDR1 as DFQATT and CDR2 as SNEGSKA (reference sequence). This CDR3 is CSAPRDRFTDTQYF. The CDR3, as DNA: TGCAGTGCCCCCCGGGACAGGTTCACAGATACGCAGTATTTT.